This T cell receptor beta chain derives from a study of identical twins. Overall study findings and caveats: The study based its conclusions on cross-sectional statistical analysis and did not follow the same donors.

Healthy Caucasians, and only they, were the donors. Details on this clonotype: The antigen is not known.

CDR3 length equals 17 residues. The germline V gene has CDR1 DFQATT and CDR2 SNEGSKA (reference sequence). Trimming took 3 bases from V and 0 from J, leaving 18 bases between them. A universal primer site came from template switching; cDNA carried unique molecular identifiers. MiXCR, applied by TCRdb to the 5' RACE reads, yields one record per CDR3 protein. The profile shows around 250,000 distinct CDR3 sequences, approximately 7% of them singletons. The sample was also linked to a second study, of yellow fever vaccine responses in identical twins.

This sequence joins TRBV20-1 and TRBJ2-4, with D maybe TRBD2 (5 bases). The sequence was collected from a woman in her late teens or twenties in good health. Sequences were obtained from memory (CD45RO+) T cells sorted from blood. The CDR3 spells CSARPSSSDLAKNIQYF. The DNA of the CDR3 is TGCAGTGCTAGGCCTAGCTCCTCGGATCTAGCCAAAAACATTCAGTACTTC.